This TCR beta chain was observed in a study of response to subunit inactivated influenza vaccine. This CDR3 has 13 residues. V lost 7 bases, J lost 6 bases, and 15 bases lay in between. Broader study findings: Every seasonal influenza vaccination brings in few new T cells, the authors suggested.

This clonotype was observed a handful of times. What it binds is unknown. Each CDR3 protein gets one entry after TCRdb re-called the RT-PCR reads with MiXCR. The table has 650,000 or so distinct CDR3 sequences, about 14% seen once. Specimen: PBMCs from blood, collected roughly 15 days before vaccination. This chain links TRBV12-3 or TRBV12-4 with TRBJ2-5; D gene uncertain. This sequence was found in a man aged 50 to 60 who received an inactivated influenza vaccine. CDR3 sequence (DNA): TGTGCCAGCACTTCGGGTGTGGGGAAGACCCAGTACTTC. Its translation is CASTSGVGKTQYF.